One sample yielded the 20 T cell receptor beta chains listed below, sequenced in a study of early T cells in non-severe SARS-CoV-2 infection. TCRdb fed the 5' RACE reads into MiXCR, producing one record per CDR3 protein. The data hold fewer than 100,000 distinct CDR3 sequences, with roughly 16% observed a single time. Sequencing input: whole blood. Every receptor here comes from an adult who was a healthcare worker with PCR-confirmed SARS-CoV-2 infection or an uninfected control (not recorded which).

The chain carries TRBV6-5 and TRBJ1-2; D call uncertain. The CDR3 has 13 residues. The ends were cut back, 4 bases at V and 7 bases at J, with 13 bases in the middle. Germline V gene data show CDR1 as MNHEY and CDR2 as SVGAGI. The CDR3 sequence: CASSFSPIRGYTF. CDR3 in DNA: TGTGCCAGCAGTTTTAGTCCAATCCGTGGCTACACCTTC.

The chain couples TRBV6-5 to TRBJ1-6; 7 bases fit TRBD1. The CDR3 loop spans 13 amino acids. Losses at the gene ends were 6 bases for V and 7 bases for J; bases not matched to a gene: 3. The germline CDR1 and CDR2 sequences are MNHEY and SVGAGI. The CDR3 spells CASRPTGNSPLHF. CDR3 bases: TGTGCCAGCAGGCCGACAGGGAATTCACCCCTCCACTTT.

This chain joins TRBV6-5 and TRBJ1-2; D gene ambiguous. Per germline, CDR1 MNHEY and CDR2 SVGAGI. Deletions cut 7 bases from V and 3 bases from J, with 18 bases between. This CDR3 comprises 15 residues. The CDR3 DNA reads as TGTGCCAGCATAGGTCGGGATGAGAGGGACTATGGCTACACCTTC. It specifies CASIGRDERDYGYTF.

The chain links TRBV19 to TRBJ2-2; a possible D gene is TRBD1 (5 bases). Germline V gene lookup returns CDR1 LNHDA and CDR2 SQIVND (reference sequence). Trimming pared 7 bases from V and 4 bases from J, leaving 13 bases between. This CDR3 region has 14 residues. The CDR3 protein is CASNPPGPTGELFF. The CDR3 bases are TGTGCCAGTAACCCCCCAGGGCCCACCGGGGAGCTGTTTTTT.

This clonotype was picked up many times. Here the CDR3 DNA reads TGTGCCAGCATTCCGGGGGCGAGATCCGGGGCTTTCTTT. This gives the protein CASIPGARSGAFF. The V gene is TRBV28, the J gene TRBJ1-1; the D gene is possibly TRBD1 (6 bases). Germline assignment: CDR1 MDHEN and CDR2 SYDVKM. This CDR3 has 13 amino acids. V was pared by 7 bases and J by 11 bases, with 20 bases between.

In its sample, this clonotype was seen a few times. This sequence joins TRBV4-1 and TRBJ1-4; D might be TRBD1 (5 bases). V lost 3 bases, J lost 8 bases, and 16 bases lay in between. Germline loops: CDR1 MGHRA, CDR2 YSYEKL. This CDR3 contains 15 residues. The CDR3: CASSQYRTTNEKLFF. The CDR3, as DNA: TGCGCCAGCAGCCAGTACAGGACTACCAACGAAAAACTGTTTTTT.

Comment on this clonotype: It is likely a read error, because the conserved phenylalanine at the end of the CDR3 is missing. The J gene is TRBJ1-1, the V gene TRBV7-8; TRBD1 agrees at 9 bases. The CDR3 loop spans 15 amino acids. Losses at the gene ends were 4 bases for V and 0 bases for J; bases not matched to a gene: 3. Per germline, CDR1 SGHVS and CDR2 FQNEAQ. The CDR3 sequence: CASSYGTGLNTEAFL. The CDR3, as DNA: TGTGCCAGCAGCTATGGGACAGGGCTGAACACTGAAGCTTTCCTT.

The chain recombines TRBV6-5 with TRBJ1-6, with D possibly being TRBD1 (5 bases). The ends were cut back, 2 bases at V and 3 bases at J, with 14 bases in the middle. The CDR3 covers 17 residues. CDR1 and CDR2 (germline): MNHEY, SVGAGI. The CDR3 reads CASSYDSGSGYNSPLHF. The CDR3 bases are TGTGCCAGCAGTTACGACAGCGGGTCGGGCTATAATTCACCCCTCCACTTT.

This chain links TRBV2 with TRBJ1-5; D gene uncertain. The germline V gene has CDR1 SNHLY and CDR2 FYNNEI. This CDR3 is built from 13 residues. V lost 3 bases to trimming and J lost 5 bases, with 8 bases between them. CDR3 sequence: CASSDSTYQPQHF. In DNA, the CDR3 is TGTGCCAGCAGTGATTCCACCTATCAGCCCCAGCATTTT.

This clonotype was seen a few times. This sequence joins TRBV7-9 and TRBJ1-2; D gene uncertain. There are 16 residues in the CDR3. V was pared by 0 bases and J by 1 base, with 12 bases between. CDR1 and CDR2 (germline): SEHNR, FQNEAQ (reference sequence). CDR3 loop: CASSLAHQANNYGYTF. The CDR3 coding sequence is TGTGCCAGCAGCTTAGCGCATCAGGCCAATAACTATGGCTACACCTTC. Full variable domain (remainder filled in from reference TRBV7-9 and TRBJ1-2): DTGVSQNPRHKITKRGQNVTFRCDPISEHNRLYWYRQTLGQGPEFLTYFQNEAQLEKSRLLSDRFSAERPKGSFSTLEIQRTEQGDSAMYLCASSLAHQANNYGYTFGSGTRLTVV.

V gene TRBV7-9 combines with J gene TRBJ1-1; 11 nucleotides align to TRBD1. J lost 6 bases, V lost 4 bases, and 7 bases had no gene match. CDR1 is SEHNR, CDR2 FQNEAQ, per germline (reference sequence). This CDR3 has 15 amino acids. The CDR3: CASSWTGGATAEAFF. CDR3 nucleotides: TGTGCCAGCAGCTGGACAGGGGGCGCGACGGCTGAAGCTTTCTTT.

This sequence joins TRBV10-3 and TRBJ2-1; perhaps TRBD2 as D (5 bases). The V gene's germline CDR1 is ENHRY and CDR2 SYGVKD. V was cut by 4 bases and J by 9 bases, with 13 bases left in between. The CDR3 extends over 13 amino acids. CDR3 protein: CAISVDLEGEQFF. CDR3 coding DNA: TGTGCCATCAGTGTTGACCTAGAGGGTGAGCAGTTCTTC.

This clonotype was seen more than once but under ten times. The chain has TRBV28 and TRBJ1-4, with no clear D. The CDR3 covers 14 residues. V gave up 3 bases and J gave up 0 bases, with 5 bases separating them. CDR1 and CDR2 from the germline V gene are MDHEN and SYDVKM. The CDR3 loop reads CASSLESTNEKLFF. In DNA form, the CDR3 reads TGTGCCAGCAGTTTGGAGTCAACTAATGAAAAACTGTTTTTT.

This clonotype was seen at least ten times. The chain carries TRBV6-5 and TRBJ2-2; 8 nucleotides align to TRBD1. From germline, CDR1 is MNHEY and CDR2 SVGAGI. V shed 4 bases, J shed 5 bases, and the junction held 3 bases outside the gene matches. This CDR3 contains 14 residues. CDR3 amino acids: CASSWTGLTGELFF. The DNA of the CDR3 is TGTGCCAGCAGTTGGACAGGGCTAACCGGGGAGCTGTTTTTT.

The chain employs TRBV10-1 and TRBJ2-1; possible D gene TRBD1, 6 bases. The germline gives CDR1 WNHNN, CDR2 SYGVQD (reference sequence). With 4 bases removed from V and 8 bases from J, the gap between germline ends came to 21 bases. The CDR3 extends over 16 amino acids. This chain's CDR3 is CASSASVGTSRDEQFF. DNA of the CDR3: TGCGCCAGCAGTGCCTCAGTAGGGACATCGAGGGATGAGCAGTTCTTC.

This clonotype turned up a few times. The chain recombines TRBV12-3 or TRBV12-4 with TRBJ2-1; tentatively, D is TRBD1 or TRBD2 (5 bases each). The V gene lost 2 bases and the J gene lost 4 bases, with 15 bases spanning the gap. This CDR3 is 16 amino acids long. This CDR3 reads CASSLMGTTPYNEQFF. The CDR3 DNA sequence: TGTGCCAGCAGTTTAATGGGGACCACCCCGTACAATGAGCAGTTCTTC.

The chain recombines TRBV5-4 with TRBJ2-7; 10 nucleotides line up with TRBD1. The CDR3 runs 14 residues. V gave up 4 bases and J gave up 3 bases; unmatched junction bases: 4. CDR1 is SGHNT and CDR2 is YYREEE in the germline V gene (reference sequence). The CDR3 loop is CASSTTGGVYEQYF. In DNA, the CDR3 is TGTGCCAGCAGCACGACAGGGGGCGTCTACGAGCAGTACTTC.

The rearrangement links TRBV14 to TRBJ2-1, with TRBD1 as a possible D gene (7 bases). Germline values: CDR1 SGHDN, CDR2 FVKESK. The CDR3 loop spans 16 amino acids. Trimming took off 5 bases at V and 4 bases at J, with 18 bases between the two ends. CDR3 residues: CASSSQGGLGYNEQFF. In DNA, the CDR3 is TGTGCCAGCAGCTCCCAGGGGGGTCTTGGGTACAATGAGCAGTTCTTC.

This clonotype occurred many times. V and J are TRBV7-3 and TRBJ1-1; D is undetermined. The CDR3 runs to 13 residues. Germline V gene data show CDR1 as SGHTA and CDR2 as FQGTGA. V shed 5 bases and J shed 8 bases, with 15 bases lying between them. The CDR3 DNA sequence: TGTGCCAGCAGCCCCCGTCATAGAGGAGAAGCTTTCTTT. Translated: CASSPRHRGEAFF.

There are many counts of this clonotype. The J gene is TRBJ1-3, the V gene TRBV12-3 or TRBV12-4, with D perhaps matching TRBD1 (5 bases). There are 15 residues in the CDR3. With 3 bases removed from V and 6 bases from J, the gap between germline ends came to 15 bases. The CDR3 loop reads CASSLGEGPENTIYF. CDR3 bases: TGTGCCAGCAGTTTGGGGGAGGGTCCTGAAAACACCATATATTTT.